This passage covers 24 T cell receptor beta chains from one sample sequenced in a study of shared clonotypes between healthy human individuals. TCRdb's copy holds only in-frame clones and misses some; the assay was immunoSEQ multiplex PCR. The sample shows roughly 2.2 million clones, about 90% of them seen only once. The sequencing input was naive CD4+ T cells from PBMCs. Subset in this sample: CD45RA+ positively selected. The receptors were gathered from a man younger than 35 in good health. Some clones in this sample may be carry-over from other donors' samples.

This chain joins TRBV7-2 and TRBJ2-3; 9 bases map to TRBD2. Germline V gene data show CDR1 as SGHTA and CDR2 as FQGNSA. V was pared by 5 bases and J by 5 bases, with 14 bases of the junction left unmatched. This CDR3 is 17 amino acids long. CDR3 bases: TGTGCCAGCAGCCGAACCCCCCGGGGCGGGAGGGGAGATACGCAGTATTTT. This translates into CASSRTPRGGRGDTQYF.

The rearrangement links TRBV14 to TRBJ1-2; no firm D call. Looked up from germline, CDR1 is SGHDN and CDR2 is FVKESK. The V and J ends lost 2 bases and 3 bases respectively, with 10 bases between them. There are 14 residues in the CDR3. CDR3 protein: CASSQRGLDYGYTF. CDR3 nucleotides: TGTGCCAGCAGCCAACGAGGGTTGGACTATGGCTACACCTTC. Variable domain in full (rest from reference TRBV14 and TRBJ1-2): EAGVTQFPSHSVIEKGQTVTLRCDPISGHDNLYWYRRVMGKEIKFLLHFVKESKQDESGMPNNRFLAERTGGTYSTLKVQPAELEDSGVYFCASSQRGLDYGYTFGSGTRLTVV.

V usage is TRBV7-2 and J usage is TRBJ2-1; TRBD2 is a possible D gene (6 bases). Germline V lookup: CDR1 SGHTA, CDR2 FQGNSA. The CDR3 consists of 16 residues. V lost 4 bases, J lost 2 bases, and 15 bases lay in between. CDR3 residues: CASSSVGTSPYNEQFF. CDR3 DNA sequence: TGTGCCAGCAGCTCCGTTGGGACTTCCCCCTACAATGAGCAGTTCTTC.

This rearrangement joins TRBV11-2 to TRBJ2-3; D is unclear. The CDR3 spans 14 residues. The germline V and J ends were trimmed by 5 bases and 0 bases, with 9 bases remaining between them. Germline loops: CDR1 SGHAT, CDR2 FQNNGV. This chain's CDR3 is CASSPRISTDTQYF. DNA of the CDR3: TGTGCCAGCAGCCCCCGTATAAGCACAGATACGCAGTATTTT.

CDR3 nucleotides: TGCGCCAGCAGAGGGGGGGGCGAGGACACCGGGGAGCTGTTTTTT. Amino acid sequence: CASRGGGEDTGELFF. V and J are TRBV5-1 and TRBJ2-2; possible D gene TRBD2, 7 bases. The germline gives CDR1 SGHRS, CDR2 YFSETQ. CDR3 length: 15 amino acids. Trimming left V 5 bases short and J 3 bases short, with 14 bases between.

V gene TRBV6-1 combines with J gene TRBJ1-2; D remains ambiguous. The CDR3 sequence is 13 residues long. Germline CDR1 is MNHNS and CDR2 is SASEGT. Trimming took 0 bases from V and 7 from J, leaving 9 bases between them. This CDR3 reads CASSEAGLSGYTF. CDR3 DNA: TGTGCCAGCAGTGAAGCTGGGCTATCTGGCTACACCTTC.

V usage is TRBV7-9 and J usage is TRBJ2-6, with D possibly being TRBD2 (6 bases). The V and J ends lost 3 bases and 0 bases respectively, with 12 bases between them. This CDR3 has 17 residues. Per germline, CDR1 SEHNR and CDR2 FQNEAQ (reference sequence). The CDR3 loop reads CASSLRDPSSGANVLTF. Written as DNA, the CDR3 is TGTGCCAGCAGCTTGCGGGATCCTAGCTCTGGGGCCAACGTCCTGACTTTC.

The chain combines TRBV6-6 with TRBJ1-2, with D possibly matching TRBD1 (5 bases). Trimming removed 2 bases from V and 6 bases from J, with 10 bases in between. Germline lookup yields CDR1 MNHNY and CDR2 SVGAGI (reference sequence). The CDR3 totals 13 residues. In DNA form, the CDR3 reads TGTGCCAGCAGTTACGCGGGGGAGCATGGCTACACCTTC. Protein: CASSYAGEHGYTF.

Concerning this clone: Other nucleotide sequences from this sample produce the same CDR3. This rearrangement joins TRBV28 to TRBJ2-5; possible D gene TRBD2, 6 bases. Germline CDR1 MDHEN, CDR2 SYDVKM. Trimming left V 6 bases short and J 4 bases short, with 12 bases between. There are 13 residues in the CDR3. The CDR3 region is CASRLGGGETQYF. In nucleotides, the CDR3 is TGTGCCAGCAGACTTGGGGGAGGAGAGACCCAGTACTTC.

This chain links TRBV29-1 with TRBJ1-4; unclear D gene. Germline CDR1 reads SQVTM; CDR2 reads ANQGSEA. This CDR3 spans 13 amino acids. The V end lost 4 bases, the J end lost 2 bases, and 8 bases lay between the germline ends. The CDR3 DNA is TGCAGCGTTGGGCAGGCGACTAATGAAAAACTGTTTTTT. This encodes CSVGQATNEKLFF.

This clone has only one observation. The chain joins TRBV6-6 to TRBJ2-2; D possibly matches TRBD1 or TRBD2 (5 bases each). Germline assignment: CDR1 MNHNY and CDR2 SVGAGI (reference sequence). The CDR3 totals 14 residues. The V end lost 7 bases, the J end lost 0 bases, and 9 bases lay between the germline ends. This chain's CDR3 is CASKGTSNTGELFF. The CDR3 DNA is TGTGCCAGCAAGGGGACCTCGAACACCGGGGAGCTGTTTTTT.

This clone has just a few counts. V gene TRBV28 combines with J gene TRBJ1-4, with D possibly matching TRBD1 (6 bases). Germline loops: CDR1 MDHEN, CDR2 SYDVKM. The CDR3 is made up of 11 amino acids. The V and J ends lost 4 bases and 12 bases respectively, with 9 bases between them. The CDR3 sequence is CASSSGVELFF. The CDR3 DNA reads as TGTGCCAGCAGTTCAGGGGTAGAACTGTTTTTT.

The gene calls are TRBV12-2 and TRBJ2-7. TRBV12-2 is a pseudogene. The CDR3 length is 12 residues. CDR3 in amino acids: CASRSSGTSQYF. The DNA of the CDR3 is TGTGCAAGTCGCTCCTCCGGGACCTCCCAGTACTTC.

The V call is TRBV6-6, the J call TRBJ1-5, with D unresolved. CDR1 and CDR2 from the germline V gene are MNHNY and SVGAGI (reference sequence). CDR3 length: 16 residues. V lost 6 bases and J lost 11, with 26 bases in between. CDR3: CASSKAGPGGPLSQHF. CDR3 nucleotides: TGTGCCAGCAGCAAAGCAGGTCCGGGCGGTCCCCTGTCCCAGCATTTT.

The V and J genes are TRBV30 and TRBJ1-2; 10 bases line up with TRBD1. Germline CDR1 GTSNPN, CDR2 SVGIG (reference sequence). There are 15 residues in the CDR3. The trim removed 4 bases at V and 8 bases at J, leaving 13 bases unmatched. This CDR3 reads CAWTKKGQGSHGYTF. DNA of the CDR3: TGTGCCTGGACCAAAAAGGGACAGGGGTCTCACGGCTACACCTTC.

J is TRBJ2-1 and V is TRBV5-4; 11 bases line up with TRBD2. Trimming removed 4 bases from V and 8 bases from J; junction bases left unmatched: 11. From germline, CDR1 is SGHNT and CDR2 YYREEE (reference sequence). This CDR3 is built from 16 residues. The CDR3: CASSAKLAGVVDEQFF. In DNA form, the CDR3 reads TGTGCCAGCAGCGCGAAACTAGCGGGAGTAGTGGATGAGCAGTTCTTC.

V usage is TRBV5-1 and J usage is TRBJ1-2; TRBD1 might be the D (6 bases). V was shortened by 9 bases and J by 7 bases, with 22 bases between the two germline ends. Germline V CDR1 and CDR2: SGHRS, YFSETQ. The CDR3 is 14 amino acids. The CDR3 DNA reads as TGCGCCACCAACCCCTCGCCGGGGGGCTCTGGCTACACCTTC. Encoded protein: CATNPSPGGSGYTF.

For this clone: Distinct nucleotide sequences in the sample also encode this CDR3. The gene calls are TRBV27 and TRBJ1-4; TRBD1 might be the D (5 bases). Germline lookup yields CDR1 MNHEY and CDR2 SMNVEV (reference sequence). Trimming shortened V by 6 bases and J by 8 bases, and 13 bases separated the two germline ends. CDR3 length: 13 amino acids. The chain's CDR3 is CASSLRRGEKLFF. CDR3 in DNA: TGTGCCAGCAGCTTACGGCGGGGGGAAAAACTGTTTTTT.

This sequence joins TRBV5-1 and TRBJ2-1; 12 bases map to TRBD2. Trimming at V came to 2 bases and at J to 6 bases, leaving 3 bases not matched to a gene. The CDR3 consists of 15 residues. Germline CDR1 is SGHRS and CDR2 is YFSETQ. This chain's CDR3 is CASSFTSGRPNEQFF. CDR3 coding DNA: TGCGCCAGCAGCTTTACTAGCGGGAGGCCCAATGAGCAGTTCTTC.

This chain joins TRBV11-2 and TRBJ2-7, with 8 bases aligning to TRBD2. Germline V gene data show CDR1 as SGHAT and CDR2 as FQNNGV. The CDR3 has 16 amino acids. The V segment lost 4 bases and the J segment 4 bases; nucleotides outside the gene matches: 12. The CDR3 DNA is TGTGCCAGCAGCTACACGACTAGCGAGGTGGGTTACGAGCAGTACTTC. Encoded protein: CASSYTTSEVGYEQYF.

CDR3 sequence reads: CASSIGNRDTGELFF. CDR3 DNA sequence: TGTGCCAGTAGTATAGGGAACCGGGACACCGGGGAGCTGTTTTTT. The rearrangement uses TRBV19 and TRBJ2-2, with D hard to call. This CDR3 region has 15 residues. Germline CDR1 LNHDA, CDR2 SQIVND (reference sequence). The V end was cut by 1 base, the J end by 3 bases, with 9 bases between. Supplemented by reference TRBV19 and TRBJ2-2, the full variable domain reads DGGITQSPKYLFRKEGQNVTLSCEQNLNHDAMYWYRQDPGQGLRLIYYSQIVNDFQKGDIAEGYSVSREKKESFPLTVTSAQKNPTAFYLCASSIGNRDTGELFFGEGSRLTVL.

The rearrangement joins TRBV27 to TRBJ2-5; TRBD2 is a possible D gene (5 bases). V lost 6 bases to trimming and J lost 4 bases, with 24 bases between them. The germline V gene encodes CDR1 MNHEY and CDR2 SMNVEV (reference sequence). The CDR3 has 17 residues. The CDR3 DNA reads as TGTGCCAGCAGGACCCTAAGTGGCGGAGACTACCGAGAGACCCAGTACTTC. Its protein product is CASRTLSGGDYRETQYF.

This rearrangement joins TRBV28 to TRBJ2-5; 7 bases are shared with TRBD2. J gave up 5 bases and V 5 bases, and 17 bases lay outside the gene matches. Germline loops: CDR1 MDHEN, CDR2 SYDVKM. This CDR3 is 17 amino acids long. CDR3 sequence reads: CASSPESWRERWETQYF. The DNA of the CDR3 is TGTGCCAGCAGTCCTGAATCTTGGCGGGAGAGGTGGGAGACCCAGTACTTC.

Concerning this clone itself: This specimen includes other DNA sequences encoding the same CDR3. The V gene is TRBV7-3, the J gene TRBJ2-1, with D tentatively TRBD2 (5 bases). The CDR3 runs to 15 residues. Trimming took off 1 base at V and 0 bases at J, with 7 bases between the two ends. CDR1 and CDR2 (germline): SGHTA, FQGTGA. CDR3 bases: TGTGCCAGCAGCTTAAGGAGGAGCTCCTACAATGAGCAGTTCTTC. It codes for CASSLRRSSYNEQFF.